The TCR beta chain described here comes from a study of identical twins. Overall study findings and caveats: Twins showed weaker excess sharing in their beta out-of-frame sequences. The presence of invariant MAIT and iNKT cells could partly confound analyses of zero-insertion sequences.

The germline CDR1 and CDR2 sequences are SEHNR and FQNEAQ (reference sequence). The trim removed 6 bases at V and 1 base at J, leaving 5 bases unmatched. This CDR3 contains 15 residues. A note on this clonotype: Its matching antigen is unknown.

MiXCR, run by TCRdb on the 5' RACE reads, gives a single entry per CDR3 protein. The data show some 690,000 distinct CDR3 sequences, with roughly 20% seen just once and 4.3% held by the top ten. The sample was also reused in another study, on T cells expressing NK-cell markers. From that paper: In roughly 6 donors, dominant CD3+CD56+NKG2C+ clones formed about 1.0-7.0% of CD8+ cells. Clones of NKG2C+ T cells that had expanded were of unclear HCMV specificity.

The V and J genes are TRBV7-9 and TRBJ2-3, with 9 bases that match TRBD2. This clonotype originated in a young woman in good health. Material: PBMCs. CDR3 amino acids: CASRQTSGRTDTQYF. The CDR3 DNA is TGTGCCAGCAGACAGACTAGCGGACGCACAGATACGCAGTATTTT.